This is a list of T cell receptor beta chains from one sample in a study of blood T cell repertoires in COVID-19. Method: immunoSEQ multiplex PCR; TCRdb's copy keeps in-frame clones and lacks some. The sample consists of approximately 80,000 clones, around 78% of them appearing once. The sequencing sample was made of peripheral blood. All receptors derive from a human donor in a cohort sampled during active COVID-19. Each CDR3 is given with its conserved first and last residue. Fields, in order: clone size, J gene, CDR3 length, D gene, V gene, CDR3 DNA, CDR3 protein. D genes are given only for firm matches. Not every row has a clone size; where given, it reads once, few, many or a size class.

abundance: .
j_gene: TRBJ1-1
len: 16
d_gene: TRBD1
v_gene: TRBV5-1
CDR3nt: TGCGCCAGCAGCGAAGACAGGGGTAGGAAGAACACTGAAGCTTTCTTT
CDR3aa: CASSEDRGRKNTEAFF

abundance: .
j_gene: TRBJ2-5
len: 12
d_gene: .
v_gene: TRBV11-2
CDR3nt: TGTGCCAGCAGGTCCCAGGGGGAGACCCAGTACTTC
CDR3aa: CASRSQGETQYF

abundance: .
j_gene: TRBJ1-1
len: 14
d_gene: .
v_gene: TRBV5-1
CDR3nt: TGCGCCAGCAGCTTTAGTTTCGGGTCCACTGAAGCTTTCTTT
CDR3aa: CASSFSFGSTEAFF

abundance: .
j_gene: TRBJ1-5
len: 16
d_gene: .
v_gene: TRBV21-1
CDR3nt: TGTGCCAGCAGCAAAAGTGGGGAGGCTCGGGGTCAGCCCCAGCATTTT
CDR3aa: CASSKSGEARGQPQHF

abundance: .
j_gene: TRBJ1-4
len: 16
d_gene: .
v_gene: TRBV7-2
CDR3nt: TGTGCCAGCAGCTTAGGAACATATGCAACTAATGAAAAACTGTTTTTT
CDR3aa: CASSLGTYATNEKLFF

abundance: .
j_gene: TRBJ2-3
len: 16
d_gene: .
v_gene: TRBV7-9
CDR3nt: TGTGCCAGCAGCCCCTATAGCGGTGGGGACACAGATACGCAGTATTTT
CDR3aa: CASSPYSGGDTDTQYF

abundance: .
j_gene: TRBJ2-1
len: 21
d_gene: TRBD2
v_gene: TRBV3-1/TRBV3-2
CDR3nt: TGTGCCAGCAGCCAAGAATTGGCGGGACTAGCGGGAGGGCGAACCTACAATGAGCAGTTCTTC
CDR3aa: CASSQELAGLAGGRTYNEQFF

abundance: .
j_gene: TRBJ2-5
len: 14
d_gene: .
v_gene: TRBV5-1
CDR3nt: TGCGCCAGCAGCTTGTCAGGGCGGGGAGAGACCCAGTACTTC
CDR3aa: CASSLSGRGETQYF

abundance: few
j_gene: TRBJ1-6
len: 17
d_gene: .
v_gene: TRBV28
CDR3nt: TGTGCCAGCAGTTTATCGACAGCGAGCTCCTATAATTCACCCCTCCACTTT
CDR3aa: CASSLSTASSYNSPLHF

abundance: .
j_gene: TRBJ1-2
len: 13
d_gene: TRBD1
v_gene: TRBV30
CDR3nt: TGTGCCTGGAACCGACAGGGAGCCTATGGCTACACCTTC
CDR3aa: CAWNRQGAYGYTF

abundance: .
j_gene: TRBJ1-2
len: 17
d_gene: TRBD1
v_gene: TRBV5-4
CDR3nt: TGTGCCAGCAGCTTAGGGGGGCAACAGGGGGACCCGTATGGCTACACCTTC
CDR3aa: CASSLGGQQGDPYGYTF

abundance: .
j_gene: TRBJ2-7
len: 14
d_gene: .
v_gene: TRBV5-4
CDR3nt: TGTGCCAGCAGCCCCGACACCGATTCCTACGAGCAGTACTTC
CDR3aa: CASSPDTDSYEQYF

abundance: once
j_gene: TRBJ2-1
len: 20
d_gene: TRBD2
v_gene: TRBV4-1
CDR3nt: TGCGCCAGCAGCCCATTTCCGGGACTAGCGGGAGGTGGGTCCTACAATGAGCAGTTCTTC
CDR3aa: CASSPFPGLAGGGSYNEQFF

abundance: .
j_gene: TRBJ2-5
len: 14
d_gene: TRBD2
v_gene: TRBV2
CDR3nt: TGTGCCAGCATCCGGTACGGGGGGTATGAGACCCAGTACTTC
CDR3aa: CASIRYGGYETQYF

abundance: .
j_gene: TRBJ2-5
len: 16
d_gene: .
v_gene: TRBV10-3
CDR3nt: TGTGCCATCAGTGAGGTAGGGAGACCCTTAGAAGAGACCCAGTACTTC
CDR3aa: CAISEVGRPLEETQYF

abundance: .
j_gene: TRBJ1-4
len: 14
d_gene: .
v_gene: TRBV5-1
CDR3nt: TGCGCCAGCAGCTTGGAGACAGTTAATGAAAAACTGTTTTTT
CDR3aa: CASSLETVNEKLFF

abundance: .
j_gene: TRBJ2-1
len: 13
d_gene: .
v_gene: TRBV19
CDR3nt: TGTGCCAGTAGTAGGGGCCCCTTCGAGGAGCAGTTCTTC
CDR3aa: CASSRGPFEEQFF